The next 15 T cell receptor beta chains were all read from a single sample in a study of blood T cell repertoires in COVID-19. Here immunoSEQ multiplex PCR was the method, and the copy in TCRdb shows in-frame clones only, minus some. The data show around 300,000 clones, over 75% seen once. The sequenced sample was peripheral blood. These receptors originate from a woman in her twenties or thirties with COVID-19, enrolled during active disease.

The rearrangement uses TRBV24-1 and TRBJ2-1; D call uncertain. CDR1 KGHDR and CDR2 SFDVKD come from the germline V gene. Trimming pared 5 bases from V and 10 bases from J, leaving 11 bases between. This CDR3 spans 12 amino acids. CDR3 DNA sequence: TGTGCCACCAGTGTTGACGTCGGGGAGCAGTTCTTC. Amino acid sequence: CATSVDVGEQFF.

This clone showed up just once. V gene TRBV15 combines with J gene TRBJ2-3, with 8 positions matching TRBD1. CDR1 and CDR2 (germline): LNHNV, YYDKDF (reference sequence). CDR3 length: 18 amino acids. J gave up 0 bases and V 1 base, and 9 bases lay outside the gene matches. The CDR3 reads CATSRVGWTGTSTDTQYF. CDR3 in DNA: TGTGCCACCAGCAGAGTGGGGTGGACAGGGACTAGCACAGATACGCAGTATTTT.

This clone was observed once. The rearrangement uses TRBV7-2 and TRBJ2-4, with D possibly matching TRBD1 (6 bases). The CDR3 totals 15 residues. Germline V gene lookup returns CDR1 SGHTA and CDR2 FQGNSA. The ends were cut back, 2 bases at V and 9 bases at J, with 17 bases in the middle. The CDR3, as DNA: TGTGCCAGCAGCTTAAACCCTTTACAGGGTTCCATTCAGTACTTC. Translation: CASSLNPLQGSIQYF.

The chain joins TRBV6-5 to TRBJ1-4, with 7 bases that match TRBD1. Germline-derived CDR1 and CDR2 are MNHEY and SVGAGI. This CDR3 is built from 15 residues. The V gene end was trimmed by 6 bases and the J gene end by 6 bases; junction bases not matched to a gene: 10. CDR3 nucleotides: TGTGCCAGCAGGCTTAACAGGGGACCGTATGAAAAACTGTTTTTT. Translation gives CASRLNRGPYEKLFF.

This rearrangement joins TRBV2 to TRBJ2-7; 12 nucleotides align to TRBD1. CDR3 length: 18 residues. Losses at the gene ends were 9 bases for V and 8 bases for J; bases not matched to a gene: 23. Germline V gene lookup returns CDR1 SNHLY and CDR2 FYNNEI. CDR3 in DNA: TGTGCCAGTTCCCCCGGGACAGGGGGCGGTGGCGGCCGTCGAAAGCAGTACTTC. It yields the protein CASSPGTGGGGGRRKQYF.

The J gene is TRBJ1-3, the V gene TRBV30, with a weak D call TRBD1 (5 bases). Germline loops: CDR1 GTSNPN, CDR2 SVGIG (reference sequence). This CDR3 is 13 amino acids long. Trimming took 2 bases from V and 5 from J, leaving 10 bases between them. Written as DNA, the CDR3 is TGTGCCTGGAGTAAGGGGCAGAGAAACACCATATATTTT. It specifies CAWSKGQRNTIYF.

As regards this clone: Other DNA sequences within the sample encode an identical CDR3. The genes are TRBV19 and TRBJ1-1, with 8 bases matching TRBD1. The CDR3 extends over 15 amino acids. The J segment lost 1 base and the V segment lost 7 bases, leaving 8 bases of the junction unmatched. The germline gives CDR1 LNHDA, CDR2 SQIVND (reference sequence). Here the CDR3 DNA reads TGTGCCAGTAACGGGCAGGGGGCCGGGAACACTGAAGCTTTCTTT. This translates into CASNGQGAGNTEAFF.

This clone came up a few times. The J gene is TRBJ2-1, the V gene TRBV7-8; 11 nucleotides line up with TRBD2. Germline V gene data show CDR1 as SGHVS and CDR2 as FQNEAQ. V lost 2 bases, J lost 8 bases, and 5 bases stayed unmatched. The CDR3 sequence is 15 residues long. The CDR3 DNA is TGTGCCAGCAGCTTAAGTACTAGCGGGAGCGATGAGCAGTTCTTC. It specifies CASSLSTSGSDEQFF. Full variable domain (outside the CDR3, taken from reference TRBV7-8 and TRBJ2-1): GAGVSQSPRYKVAKRGQDVALRCDPISGHVSLFWYQQALGQGPEFLTYFQNEAQLDKSGLPSDRFFAERPEGSVSTLKIQRTQQEDSAVYLCASSLSTSGSDEQFFGPGTRLTVL.

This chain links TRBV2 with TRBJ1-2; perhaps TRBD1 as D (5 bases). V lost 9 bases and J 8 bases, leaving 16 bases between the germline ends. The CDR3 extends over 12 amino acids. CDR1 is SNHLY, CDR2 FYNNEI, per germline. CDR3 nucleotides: TGTGCCAGACAGGCTCCCTCGGGCGGCTACACCTTC. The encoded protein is CARQAPSGGYTF.

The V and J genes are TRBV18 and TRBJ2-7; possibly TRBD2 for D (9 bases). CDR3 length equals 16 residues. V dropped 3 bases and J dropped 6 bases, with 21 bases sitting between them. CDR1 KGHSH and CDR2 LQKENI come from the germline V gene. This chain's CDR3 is CASSPRGQAGGLEQYF. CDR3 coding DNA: TGTGCCAGCTCACCCAGGGGGCAAGCGGGAGGCCTCGAGCAGTACTTC.

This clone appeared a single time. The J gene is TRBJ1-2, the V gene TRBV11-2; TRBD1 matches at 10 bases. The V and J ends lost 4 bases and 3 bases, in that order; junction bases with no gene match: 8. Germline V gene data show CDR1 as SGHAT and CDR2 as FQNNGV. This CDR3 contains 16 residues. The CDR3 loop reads CASSSFRTGGDYGYTF. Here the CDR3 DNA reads TGTGCCAGCAGCTCCTTTCGGACAGGGGGTGACTATGGCTACACCTTC.

The CDR3 region is CAISETRGEETQYF. In DNA form, the CDR3 reads TGTGCCATCAGTGAGACCAGGGGTGAAGAGACCCAGTACTTC. The chain carries TRBV10-3 and TRBJ2-5; a possible D gene is TRBD1 (6 bases). The V end was cut by 2 bases, the J end by 3 bases, with 10 bases between. This CDR3 has 14 residues. CDR1 and CDR2 from the germline V gene are ENHRY and SYGVKD.

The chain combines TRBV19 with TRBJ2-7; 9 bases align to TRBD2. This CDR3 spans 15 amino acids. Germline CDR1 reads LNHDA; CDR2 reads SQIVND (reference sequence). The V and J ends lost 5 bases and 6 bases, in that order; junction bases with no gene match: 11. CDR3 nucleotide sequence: TGTGCCAGTAGTGTAACCCTAGCGGGACGGGCCGAGCAGTACTTC. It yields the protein CASSVTLAGRAEQYF.

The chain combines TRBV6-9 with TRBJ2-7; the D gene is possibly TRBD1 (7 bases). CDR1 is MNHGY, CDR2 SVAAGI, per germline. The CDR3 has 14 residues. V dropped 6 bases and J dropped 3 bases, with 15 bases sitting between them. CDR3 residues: CASRVCGTVYEQYF. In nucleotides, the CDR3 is TGTGCCAGCAGAGTTTGCGGGACAGTCTACGAGCAGTACTTC.

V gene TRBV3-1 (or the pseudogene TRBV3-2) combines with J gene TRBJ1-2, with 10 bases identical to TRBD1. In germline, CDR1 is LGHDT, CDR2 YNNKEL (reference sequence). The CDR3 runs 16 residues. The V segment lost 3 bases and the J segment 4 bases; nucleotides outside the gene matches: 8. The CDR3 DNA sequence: TGTGCCAGCAGCCAGGGGTGGGACAGGGGAACCTATGGCTACACCTTC. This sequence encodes CASSQGWDRGTYGYTF.